Listed below are T cell receptor beta chains from one sample, sequenced in a study of early T cells in non-severe SARS-CoV-2 infection. TCRdb fed the 5' RACE reads into MiXCR, producing one record per CDR3 protein. The sample records under 60,000 distinct CDR3 sequences, about a tenth being singletons. Sequenced here: whole blood, sampled at baseline. The receptors were sampled from an adult who was a healthcare worker with PCR-confirmed SARS-CoV-2 infection or an uninfected control (not recorded which). Both conserved end residues are part of each CDR3. The D gene is left open where the match is weak. Size tells how often a clone was seen (once, few, many) or the class of an expanded clone, and some rows leave it out.

clone_size	d_call	v_call	j_call	cdr3_nt	cdr3_aa
few	NA	TRBV30	TRBJ1-1	TGTGCCTGGAGTACTGGGACTGAAGCTTTCTTT	CAWSTGTEAFF
few	NA	TRBV10-3	TRBJ2-1	TGTGCCATCAGTGAACTAGGGGTGAATGAGCAGTTCTTC	CAISELGVNEQFF
NA	TRBD1	TRBV4-1	TRBJ2-5	TGCGCCAGCAGCCAAGATAAGGGGACAGGGGTAGTTGAGACCCAGTACTTC	CASSQDKGTGVVETQYF
NA	NA	TRBV7-6	TRBJ2-1	TGTGCCAGCAGCCCCTCCCCGGGGGACTCCTACAATGAGCAGTTCTTC	CASSPSPGDSYNEQFF
many	NA	TRBV5-1	TRBJ2-1	TGCGCCAGCAGCTTGGAAAGCGGACCTTACAATGAGCAGTTCTTC	CASSLESGPYNEQFF
many	NA	TRBV4-1	TRBJ1-2	TGCGCCAGCCTGGACACCCTAGCCTCTCCAGTGCGCTACACCTTC	CASLDTLASPVRYTF
medium-sized	TRBD1	TRBV11-3	TRBJ1-1	TGTGCCAGCAGCTTAGATGCCCCGGGACAGGGGGTGAACACTGAAGCTTTCTTT	CASSLDAPGQGVNTEAFF
many	TRBD1	TRBV6-6	TRBJ1-6	TGTGCCAGCAGTGCGAAAACCGGGACAGGGAGCCGCTACGACAATAATTCACCCCTCCACTTT	CASSAKTGTGSRYDNNSPLHF
NA	NA	TRBV6-5	TRBJ2-2	TGTGCCAGCAGTTACTCGAGGCGACAGAGCACCGGGGAGCTGTTTTTT	CASSYSRRQSTGELFF
many	NA	TRBV7-2	TRBJ2-1	TGTGCCAGCAGCTCCCGGGGGACTTACAATGAGCAGTTCTTC	CASSSRGTYNEQFF
few	NA	TRBV7-2	TRBJ1-2	TGTGCCAGCAGCTTAGAAGGGTTTGGCTACACCTTC	CASSLEGFGYTF
few	NA	TRBV11-2	TRBJ2-2	TGTGCCAGCAGCTTAGGGCTAGCGAACACCGGGGAGCTGTTTTTT	CASSLGLANTGELFF
few	NA	TRBV25-1	TRBJ2-7	TGTGCCAGCAGTGCTTATGGGGGAAAGTCCTACGAGCAGTACTTC	CASSAYGGKSYEQYF
NA	NA	TRBV14	TRBJ2-5	TGTGCCAGCAGCCATGAAAAGACCCAGTACTTC	CASSHEKTQYF
NA	NA	TRBV29-1	TRBJ2-1	TGCAGCGTTGGAAAGTTGGGCGATGAGCAGTTCTTC	CSVGKLGDEQFF
NA	NA	TRBV20-1	TRBJ1-6	TGCAGTGCTAGGGGTCAGGTCTCGGCACCCCTCCACTTT	CSARGQVSAPLHF
NA	NA	TRBV6-5	TRBJ2-2	TGTGCCAGCACCAACTCGGGGGACACCGGGGAGCTGTTTTTT	CASTNSGDTGELFF
NA	NA	TRBV5-4	TRBJ1-5	TGTGCCAGCAGCTTGGGACAGCAACAGCCCCAGCATTTT	CASSLGQQQPQHF
few	TRBD1	TRBV2	TRBJ2-2	TGTGCCAGCAGTGAAGGACAGGGACACACCGGGGAGCTGTTTTTT	CASSEGQGHTGELFF
many	TRBD1	TRBV5-5	TRBJ2-5	TGTGCCAGCAGCTTGGCTCTAGGGACAGGGCAAGAGACCCAGTACTTC	CASSLALGTGQETQYF
many	TRBD1	TRBV18	TRBJ2-6	TGTGCCAGCTCACCCCAATCGACTAGGACAGGGGTATCTGGGGCCAACGTCCTGACTTTC	CASSPQSTRTGVSGANVLTF
NA	NA	TRBV7-3	TRBJ2-7	TGTGCCAGCAGCTTACTTGGAGGGCCCCTCTACGAGCAGTACTTC	CASSLLGGPLYEQYF
many	TRBD2	TRBV20-1	TRBJ2-1	TGCAGTGCTAGAGATCCCGGGACTAGCGGGAGAGGTGAGCAGTTCTTC	CSARDPGTSGRGEQFF
NA	NA	TRBV12-3/TRBV12-4	TRBJ2-1	TGTGCCAGCAGTGTCCAGGGAGGTCCCTACAATGAGCAGTTCTTC	CASSVQGGPYNEQFF
many	TRBD2	TRBV12-3/TRBV12-4	TRBJ2-1	TGTGCCAGCAGCCTTAGCGGGAGTGTATACAATGAGCAGTTCTTC	CASSLSGSVYNEQFF
many	NA	TRBV7-8	TRBJ2-3	TGTGCCAGCAGCCCGGGACATAAGGATACGCAGTATTTT	CASSPGHKDTQYF
many	TRBD1	TRBV28	TRBJ2-5	TGTGCCAGCAGCCTTGACAGGGATTCGCAGTACTTC	CASSLDRDSQYF
NA	NA	TRBV18	TRBJ1-2	TGTGCCAGCTCACCGACGGGACCGGGGAACTATGGCTACACCTTC	CASSPTGPGNYGYTF
NA	NA	TRBV7-9	TRBJ2-6	TGTGCCAGCAGACGCCGGGACGAGGGTCCTGGGGCCAACGTCCTGACTTTC	CASRRRDEGPGANVLTF
medium-sized	NA	TRBV9	TRBJ2-1	TGTGCCAGCAGCGTAGCGGCCGGCAATGAGCAGTTCTTC	CASSVAAGNEQFF
NA	NA	TRBV12-3/TRBV12-4	TRBJ2-7	TGTGCCAGCAGTCCCCTCAGTATTGGCTACGAGCAGTACTTC	CASSPLSIGYEQYF
many	NA	TRBV11-2	TRBJ2-7	TGTGCCAGCAGCTTCGGGACCTACGAGCAGTACTTC	CASSFGTYEQYF
many	NA	TRBV28	TRBJ2-7	TGTGCCAGCAGTACCAACCAGGGGTACGAGCAGTACTTC	CASSTNQGYEQYF
NA	NA	TRBV4-3	TRBJ2-1	TGCGCCAGCAGCCAAGATAGGCGGGGAACTTACAATGAGCAGTTCTTC	CASSQDRRGTYNEQFF
few	TRBD2	TRBV10-2	TRBJ2-7	TGCGCCAGCAGTGGGACTAGCGGGATCCGCGAGCAGTACTTC	CASSGTSGIREQYF
medium-sized	NA	TRBV5-1	TRBJ2-1	TGCGCCAGCAGACCCCCGACAGACCCCTACAATGAGCAGTTCTTC	CASRPPTDPYNEQFF
many	NA	TRBV11-3	TRBJ2-2	TGTGCCAGCAGCTTGGGCTACCTAGACACCGGGGAGCTGTTTTTT	CASSLGYLDTGELFF
few	NA	TRBV7-2	TRBJ1-3	TGTGCCAGCAGCTTAGTATCGATCGGCTTATTCGGAAACACCATATATTTT	CASSLVSIGLFGNTIYF
NA	NA	TRBV7-9	TRBJ1-3	TGTGCCAGCAGCTTAGTCATTGGAAACACCATATATTTT	CASSLVIGNTIYF
NA	NA	TRBV12-3/TRBV12-4	TRBJ2-1	TGTGCCAGCAGTCCAGCGACTAGACTCAATGAGCAGTTCTTC	CASSPATRLNEQFF
few	NA	TRBV27	TRBJ1-1	TGTGCCAGCAGTTTATCAGCGACGGAGGTGAAAGCTTTCTTT	CASSLSATEVKAFF